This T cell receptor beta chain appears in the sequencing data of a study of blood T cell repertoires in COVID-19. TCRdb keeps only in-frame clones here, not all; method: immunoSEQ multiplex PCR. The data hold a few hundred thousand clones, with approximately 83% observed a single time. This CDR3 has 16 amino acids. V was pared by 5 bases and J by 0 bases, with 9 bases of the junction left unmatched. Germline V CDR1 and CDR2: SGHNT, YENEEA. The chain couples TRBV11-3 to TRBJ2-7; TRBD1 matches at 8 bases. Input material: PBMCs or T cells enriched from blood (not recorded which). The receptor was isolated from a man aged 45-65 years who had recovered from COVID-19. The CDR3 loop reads CASSPHLGQDSYEQYF. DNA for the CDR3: TGTGCCAGCAGCCCGCACTTGGGACAGGACTCCTACGAGCAGTACTTC.